The clone carrying this TCR beta chain was detected a few times. Its antigen is undetermined. This sample was included in a study of regulatory T cells in long-lasting Graves disease. Overall study context: Graves' cases, newly diagnosed, had used antithyroid drugs under 3 months. General study results and limits: More public clonotypes were shared by persistent patients (about 3,000) than by new patients (around 990).

Per germline, CDR1 SEHNR and CDR2 FQNEAQ (reference sequence). V was pared by 5 bases and J by 0 bases, with 6 bases of the junction left unmatched. This CDR3 contains 16 residues. HTBI primers from iRepertoire and Arm-PCR of CDR3 regions yielded the TCR beta libraries. In the authors' workflow: Samples jointly harbored 60 to 65 TRBV and 12 to 15 TRBJ segments. Each CDR3 protein is one row after TCRdb ran MiXCR on the multiplex PCR reads. It is TCRdb's table, rather than the study itself, that gives the V and J calls and clone size. The sample lists 400,000 to 550,000 distinct CDR3 sequences; 16% were seen once. Regarding time point: newly diagnosed GD, antithyroid drugs for less than 3 months. After RNA was extracted from PBMCs, the TCR library was made from it. These same records also appear under a second study, on T cells in Graves' hyperthyroidism and ophthalmopathy.

The gene calls are TRBV7-9 and TRBJ2-1, with 8 nucleotides matching TRBD1. The TCR originated in a woman in her late teens or twenties with Graves disease. This material consisted of peripheral blood mononuclear cells (PBMCs), taken at new diagnosis, from a patient treated with antithyroid drugs. CDR3 amino acids: CASSGGQALSYNEQFF. The DNA of the CDR3 is TGTGCCAGCAGCGGGGGACAGGCCCTCTCCTACAATGAGCAGTTCTTC.